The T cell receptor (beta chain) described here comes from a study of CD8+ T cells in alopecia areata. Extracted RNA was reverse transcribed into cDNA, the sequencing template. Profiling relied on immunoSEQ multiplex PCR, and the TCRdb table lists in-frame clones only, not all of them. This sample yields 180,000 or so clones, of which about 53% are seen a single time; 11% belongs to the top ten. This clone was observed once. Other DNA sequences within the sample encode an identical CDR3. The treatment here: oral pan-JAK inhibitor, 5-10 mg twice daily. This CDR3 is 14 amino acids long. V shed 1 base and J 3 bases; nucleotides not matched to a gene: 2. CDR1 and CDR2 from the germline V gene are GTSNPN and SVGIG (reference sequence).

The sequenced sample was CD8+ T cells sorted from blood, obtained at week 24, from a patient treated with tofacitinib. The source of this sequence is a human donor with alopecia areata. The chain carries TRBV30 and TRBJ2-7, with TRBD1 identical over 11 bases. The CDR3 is CAWSAGTGGYEQYF. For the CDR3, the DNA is TGTGCCTGGAGTGCCGGGACAGGGGGCTACGAGCAGTACTTC.